These 4 T cell receptor beta chains share one sample of origin, sequenced in a study of OX40 agonist ivuxolimab in advanced cancers. Profiling relied on immunoSEQ multiplex PCR, and the TCRdb table lists in-frame clones only, not all of them. The repertoire holds some 140,000 clones, with 75% to 95% as singletons. This material consisted of CD4+ or CD8+ T cells sorted from blood, taken in a trial of the OX40 agonist ivuxolimab. These receptors all stem from an adult with an advanced solid tumor such as melanoma, head and neck, liver or kidney cancer.

The rearrangement links TRBV28 to TRBJ1-1, with D unclear. V gave up 2 bases and J gave up 4 bases, with 5 bases separating them. Germline V lookup: CDR1 MDHEN, CDR2 SYDVKM. The CDR3 contains 12 residues. CDR3 nucleotides: TGTGCCAGCAGTTTAACTTTCACTGAAGCTTTCTTT. Translated: CASSLTFTEAFF.

V usage is TRBV15 and J usage is TRBJ1-1; perhaps TRBD1 as D (5 bases). Germline loops: CDR1 LNHNV, CDR2 YYDKDF (reference sequence). This CDR3 has 15 residues. V lost 0 bases to trimming and J lost 4 bases, with 12 bases between them. CDR3 in amino acids: CATSRDSGGGTEAFF. CDR3 nucleotide sequence: TGTGCCACCAGCAGAGACAGCGGGGGGGGCACTGAAGCTTTCTTT.

This clone was found once. This chain uses TRBV14 with TRBJ1-5; D unresolved. The CDR3 runs to 13 residues. Trimming left V 1 base short and J 3 bases short, with 4 bases between. Germline CDR1 and CDR2: SGHDN and FVKESK. As DNA, the CDR3 is TGTGCCAGCAGCCAAGTTGACAATCAGCCCCAGCATTTT. Its translation is CASSQVDNQPQHF.

This chain links TRBV11-3 with TRBJ1-5; no reliable D call. This CDR3 spans 13 amino acids. The ends were cut back, 1 base at V and 4 bases at J, with 5 bases in the middle. The V gene's germline CDR1 is SGHNT and CDR2 YENEEA. The CDR3: CASSLGVNQPQHF. CDR3 in DNA: TGTGCCAGCAGCTTAGGGGTTAATCAGCCCCAGCATTTT.